The clone carrying this T cell receptor (beta chain) was seen more than once but under ten times. The antigen is unknown. This record belongs to a study of response to subunit inactivated influenza vaccine. Study-wide results and limits: Each seasonal influenza vaccination recruits few new T cells, the authors suggested.

Germline V gene sequence: CDR1 SEHNR, CDR2 FQNEAQ (reference sequence). With 5 bases removed from V and 1 base from J, the gap between germline ends came to 12 bases. The CDR3 runs to 15 residues. TCRdb analysed the RT-PCR reads with MiXCR anew, one entry per CDR3 protein. The table has about 620,000 distinct CDR3 sequences, approximately 10% seen once. The chain recombines TRBV7-9 with TRBJ2-1; D uncertain. The sequences come from PBMCs from blood, collected on the day of vaccination. This receptor was taken from a man aged 50-59 years who received an inactivated influenza vaccine. The CDR3 DNA is TGTGCCAGCAGCCCACGATTCGTTTCCTACAATGAGCAGTTCTTC. Its protein product is CASSPRFVSYNEQFF.